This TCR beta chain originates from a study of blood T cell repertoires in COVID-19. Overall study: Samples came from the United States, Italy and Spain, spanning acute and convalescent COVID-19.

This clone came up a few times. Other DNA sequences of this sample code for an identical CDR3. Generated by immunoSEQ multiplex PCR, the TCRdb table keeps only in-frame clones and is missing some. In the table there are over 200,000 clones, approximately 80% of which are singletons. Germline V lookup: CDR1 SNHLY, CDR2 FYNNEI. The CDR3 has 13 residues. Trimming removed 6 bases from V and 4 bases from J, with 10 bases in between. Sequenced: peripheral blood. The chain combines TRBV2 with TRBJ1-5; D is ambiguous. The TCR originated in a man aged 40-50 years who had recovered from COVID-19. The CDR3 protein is CASSDGRNQPQHF. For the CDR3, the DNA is TGTGCCAGCAGCGACGGGAGGAATCAGCCCCAGCATTTT.